This TCR beta chain was identified in a study of Siglec-9 on CD8 T cells in melanoma (dated by TCRdb to about 2019). As for the study more broadly: The study investigated Siglec-9 expression on CD8+ T cells and the role of Siglec-9 in regulating T cells in the melanoma tumor microenvironment. The research as a whole found: According to the report, an effector memory CD8+ T-cell subset that seemed to build up inside melanoma tumors was both marked and regulated by Siglec-9.

On this clone itself: The antigen it recognizes is unknown. Per-nucleotide qualities are absent, and no much larger clonotype sits a single base away.

Libraries were prepared through the immunoSEQ multiplex PCR assay. Held by TCRdb, this immuneACCESS table contains in-frame sequences only and omits some clones. Under half of the omission traces to an unresolved V gene where checked; the cause of the rest is unknown. The sample profile shows more than 30,000 clones; 65% to 85% of them were found once. The top ten clones comprise under 2% of the sample. The CDR3 numbers 14 residues from cysteine through phenylalanine. Just the 42-base CDR3 DNA is kept, in frame starting at base 1. According to the germline V gene (reference sequence), CDR1 reads MNHEY and CDR2 reads SMNVEV. V was cut back by 3 bases and J by 2 bases, leaving a gap of 11 bases between them.

Sequences were obtained from Siglec-9- CD8+ T cells sorted from blood. This specimen's cell subset or site label, per the study, means: CD8 T cells lacking Siglec-9. The rearrangement combines TRBV27 with TRBJ2-7; the D segment could be TRBD2, given 5 matching bases. This TCR was sampled from a human donor in good health. DNA sequence: TGTGCCAGCAGTTTGTCACTAGATACCTACGAGCAGTACTTC. Translated, this is CASSLSLDTYEQYF.